This T cell receptor (beta chain) derives from a study of blood T cell repertoires in COVID-19. Looking at the study overall: The samples span acute and convalescent COVID-19 from the United States, Italy and Spain.

The recovered donors of Cohort 3 showed two negative PCRs, clearance, or symptom resolution. The CDR3 covers 14 residues. V lost 0 bases and J 2 bases, leaving 6 bases between the germline ends. The V gene's germline CDR1 is SGDLS and CDR2 YYNGEE. Assay: immunoSEQ multiplex PCR; the TCRdb copy retains only in-frame clones and omits some. The repertoire consists of around 300,000 clones, with 85% occurring once and the leading ten covering 2% to 3%. The sample consisted of PBMCs or T cells enriched from blood (not recorded which). The chain carries TRBV9 and TRBJ1-3; a weak D match, TRBD1 (6 bases). The receptor was derived from a woman aged 45-65 years who had recovered from COVID-19. This CDR3 reads CASSVGTAGNTIYF. The CDR3 nucleotides are TGTGCCAGCAGCGTAGGGACAGCTGGAAACACCATATATTTT.